These 27 T cell receptor beta chains were sequenced from one sample in a study of tumor-infiltrating lymphocytes in primary liver carcinoma (TCRdb year 2017). This sample was sequenced with an Illumina HiSeq 2500. A constant-region primer and ProtoScript II reverse transcriptase were used to reverse-transcribe TCRbeta-specific cDNA from roughly 0.55 ug total RNA. TCRbeta libraries were built with three nested multiplex PCR rounds, a slightly modified ARM-PCR procedure. Each of the first two PCR rounds ran for about 10 cycles and used multiplex TRBV1-TRBV30 forward primers together with a Cbeta reverse primer. TCRdb reanalyzed the raw reads on its own, using fastp at Q25 for trimming and MiXCR for clone calling, and kept in-frame beta chains. Rows with one shared CDR3 protein collapse into an entry with the most common genes and DNA. Present in this sample are 70,000 to 85,000 distinct CDR3 sequences, 71% of which were seen just once. Jointly, the top ten make up around 13% of the sample.

Total RNA and DNA were co-extracted without cell sorting from around 20-30 mg of bulk tissue using the AllPrep DNA/RNA mini kit. Sequencing was performed on liver tumor tissue from sampling region 4. Reading the label with the study, this specimen's cell subset or site is: tumor region T4, right-lateral pole. These TCRs come from a woman aged 60 to 75 with primary liver carcinoma and hepatitis B virus infection.

In the case of this clonotype: Since the CDR3 does not end with the conserved phenylalanine or tryptophan, this likely comes from a read error. The chain uses TRBV7-8 and TRBJ2-1, with a tentative D call TRBD1 (5 bases). Germline CDR1 is SGHVS and CDR2 is FQNEAQ. The CDR3 totals 18 residues. With 2 bases removed from V and 1 base from J, the gap between germline ends came to 18 bases. CDR3 residues: CASSLNSRSRASYNEQFL. The CDR3 DNA reads TGTGCCAGCAGCTTAAACTCCCGCAGCAGGGCTTCCTACAATGAGCAGTTCCTC.

As concerns this clonotype: Given a much more abundant clone one base away, this may be a read error. The genes are TRBV28 and TRBJ2-7, with 7 bases that match TRBD2. The CDR3 is 15 amino acids. Germline assignment: CDR1 MDHEN and CDR2 SYDVKM. As DNA, the CDR3 is TGTGCCAGCAGTCCCCGAGGGAGGGACTCCTCCGAGCAGTGCTTC. Encoded protein: CASSPRGRDSSEQCF.

A word on this clonotype: The CDR3 end shows no conserved phenylalanine or tryptophan, and so a read error is likely. The J gene is TRBJ2-2, the V gene TRBV11-2; D unresolved. CDR1 and CDR2 from the germline V gene are SGHAT and FQNNGV. The V and J ends lost 9 bases and 5 bases respectively, with 19 bases between them. CDR3 length equals 15 residues. CDR3 sequence (DNA): TGTGCCAGAAGCCCTCCGCAAGAACCGACCGGGGAGCTGTTTTGT. Residues: CARSPPQEPTGELFC.

On this clonotype itself: A much larger clonotype is one base distant, so this may be a read error. J is TRBJ2-5 and V is TRBV5-1; D gene uncertain. Looked up from germline, CDR1 is SGHRS and CDR2 is YFSETQ. The length of the CDR3 is 15 residues. The V end lost 1 base, the J end lost 1 base, and 11 bases lay between the germline ends. CDR3 loop: CASSLTQDRQETQYF. CDR3 nucleotide sequence: TGCGCCAGCAGCTTGACTCAAGACCGCCAAGAGACCCAGTACTTC.

To note about this clonotype: Germline is not matched at one junction end, which may reflect a read error. This chain links TRBV6-6 with TRBJ2-7; D is uncertain. The CDR3 extends over 12 amino acids. The germline V gene encodes CDR1 MNHNY and CDR2 SVGAGI (reference sequence). CDR3 sequence (DNA): TGTGCCAGCAGTTCAGTCTTCTACGAGCAGTATTTC. Its translation: CASSSVFYEQYF.

To note about this clonotype: At one of its ends the junction is not consistent with the germline gene, which may arise from a read error. This chain links TRBV7-9 with TRBJ1-1; D gene uncertain. This CDR3 has 14 amino acids. CDR1 and CDR2 from the germline V gene are SEHNR and FQNEAQ (reference sequence). The CDR3 loop reads CASGFQDMNTEAFF. CDR3 nucleotide sequence: TGTGCCAGCGGCTTCCAAGACATGAACACTGAAGCTTTCTTT. Full variable domain (outside the CDR3, taken from reference TRBV7-9 and TRBJ1-1): DTGVSQNPRHKITKRGQNVTFRCDPISEHNRLYWYRQTLGQGPEFLTYFQNEAQLEKSRLLSDRFSAERPKGSFSTLEIQRTEQGDSAMYLCASGFQDMNTEAFFGQGTRLTVV.

The chain couples TRBV11-2 to TRBJ1-3, with 9 positions matching TRBD1. Germline CDR1 and CDR2: SGHAT and FQNNGV. This CDR3 has 19 residues. Losses at the gene ends were 7 bases for V and 0 bases for J; bases not matched to a gene: 16. CDR3 region: CASNPRPDRGAYSGNTIYF. CDR3 DNA: TGTGCCAGCAACCCACGCCCGGACAGGGGAGCATACTCTGGAAACACCATATATTTT.

A word on this clonotype: A read error is possible here, since a much larger clone lies one base away. This chain connects TRBV28 to TRBJ2-5, with TRBD2 matching over 9 bases. The CDR3 is made up of 15 amino acids. With 8 bases clipped from V and 9 bases from J, the junction kept 16 bases outside the gene matches. Per germline, CDR1 MDHEN and CDR2 SYDVKM. The DNA for the CDR3 is TGTGCCAGCCGCGGAAGTTTAGCGGGAGTGGAGTCCCAGTACTTC. This gives the protein CASRGSLAGVESQYF.

V is TRBV11-2 and J is TRBJ2-3, with 7 bases aligning to TRBD2. The germline V gene has CDR1 SGHAT and CDR2 FQNNGV. The V gene end was trimmed by 10 bases and the J gene end by 5 bases; junction bases not matched to a gene: 15. There are 15 residues in the CDR3. CDR3 region: CATRRGEIGVDTQYF. The DNA of the CDR3 is TGTGCCACCCGTCGGGGGGAGATCGGGGTAGATACGCAGTATTTT.

This chain connects TRBV4-1 to TRBJ2-1; 10 bases agree with TRBD2. J lost 12 bases, V lost 2 bases, and 22 bases had no gene match. The length of the CDR3 is 19 residues. Germline loops: CDR1 MGHRA, CDR2 YSYEKL. The CDR3 loop is CASSQLMVQREGLNNGQFF. The CDR3 DNA reads as TGCGCCAGCAGCCAACTTATGGTCCAGCGGGAGGGCCTGAACAACGGGCAGTTCTTC.

About this clonotype: In this CDR3 the conserved last residue, phenylalanine or tryptophan, is missing, so a read error is likely. The V call is TRBV29-1, the J call TRBJ2-1; TRBD2 agrees at 13 bases. The CDR3 has 14 amino acids. Looked up from germline, CDR1 is SQVTM and CDR2 is ANQGSEA. CDR3 DNA sequence: TGCTGCGTTGCAGGGACTAGCGGGAAGTATGAGCAGTTCTCC. This encodes CCVAGTSGKYEQFS.

This clonotype was observed many times. The rearrangement uses TRBV28 and TRBJ2-3; no clear D gene. V lost 6 bases and J 6 bases, leaving 10 bases between the germline ends. The CDR3 sequence is 12 residues long. The germline CDR1 and CDR2 sequences are MDHEN and SYDVKM. The CDR3 bases are TGTGCCAGCAGCACCGTCGGGGATACGCAGTATTTT. Translating it yields CASSTVGDTQYF.

The chain uses TRBV12-3 or TRBV12-4 and TRBJ2-3, with D perhaps assigned TRBD1 or TRBD2 (5 bases each). The V gene lost 9 bases and the J gene lost 7 bases, with 20 bases spanning the gap. This CDR3 region has 14 residues. DNA of the CDR3: TGTGCCAGGAGCCGGGACGGGGCAAGGAATACGCAGTATTTT. This sequence encodes CARSRDGARNTQYF.

Of note for this clonotype: Sequence at one end of the junction differs from germline and may be a read error. This rearrangement joins TRBV6-5 to TRBJ1-2; D perhaps matches TRBD1 (5 bases). The V gene's germline CDR1 is MNHEY and CDR2 SVGAGI. This CDR3 contains 17 residues. The DNA of the CDR3 is TGTGCCGGCAAAACATGGGGGAGTAGGGCATCGGGGTATGTCTACACCTTC. Translation gives CAGKTWGSRASGYVYTF.

About this clonotype itself: The junction and the germline gene differ at one end; a read error may be behind it. This chain connects TRBV6-5 to TRBJ1-4; possible D gene TRBD1, 5 bases. The CDR3 covers 15 residues. Germline loops: CDR1 MNHEY, CDR2 SVGAGI. The CDR3 here is CAGSYPDTPGEKLFF. The CDR3, as DNA: TGTGCCGGCAGTTACCCGGACACCCCGGGGGAAAAACTGTTTTTT.

In regard to this clonotype: At one end, the junction sequence differs from germline, possibly due to a read error. V is TRBV24-1 and J is TRBJ2-7, with 7 bases matching TRBD1. The germline V gene encodes CDR1 KGHDR and CDR2 SFDVKD. The length of the CDR3 is 15 residues. The CDR3 is CVTTAAGTVVVEQYF. For the CDR3, the DNA is TGTGTCACCACCGCCGCCGGGACAGTGGTCGTCGAGCAGTACTTC.

As to this clonotype: A read error may produce the germline difference seen at one junction end. The gene calls are TRBV30 and TRBJ2-1; a weak D match, TRBD1 (6 bases). CDR3 length equals 13 residues. Germline V gives CDR1 GTSNPN, CDR2 SVGIG (reference sequence). CDR3 protein: CACARTAYNEQFF. The DNA for the CDR3 is TGTGCCTGTGCCCGGACAGCCTACAACGAGCAGTTCTTC.

As to this clonotype: One end of the junction does not line up with germline, which may come from a read error. The chain uses TRBV4-2 and TRBJ2-3; tentative D call: TRBD2 (5 bases). The CDR3 runs to 18 residues. Per germline, CDR1 LGHNA and CDR2 YNFKEQ. CDR3 sequence reads: CASSRLGLAAASTDTQYF. The CDR3 region has the DNA TGTGCTAGCAGCCGATTAGGGCTAGCAGCAGCCAGCACAGATACGCAGTATTTT.

On this clonotype itself: At one of its ends the junction is not consistent with the germline gene, which may arise from a read error. The chain recombines TRBV28 with TRBJ2-7, with 10 bases identical to TRBD2. Germline values: CDR1 MDHEN, CDR2 SYDVKM. This CDR3 is 19 amino acids long. CDR3 protein: CTSSTPRWLAGDDAYEQYF. The CDR3 nucleotides are TGTACCAGCAGTACCCCCCGGTGGCTAGCGGGAGACGACGCCTACGAGCAGTACTTC.

A note on this clonotype: This may stem from a read error, because a much larger clone lies one nucleotide away. This rearrangement joins TRBV29-1 to TRBJ2-2; 8 bases fit TRBD1. This CDR3 is 14 amino acids long. Germline-derived CDR1 and CDR2 are SQVTM and ANQGSEA. The CDR3 region is CRVRDRGGTGELFF. The CDR3 nucleotides read TGCAGAGTCCGAGACAGGGGTGGGACCGGGGAGCTGTTTTTT.

This clonotype has just a few counts. The V gene is TRBV5-1, the J gene TRBJ2-1; D is uncertain. Germline loops: CDR1 SGHRS, CDR2 YFSETQ. The CDR3 length is 14 residues. V lost 3 bases and J 4 bases, leaving 11 bases between the germline ends. CDR3 protein: CASSSDSEYNEQFF. CDR3 bases: TGCGCCAGCAGCTCGGATTCCGAATACAATGAGCAGTTCTTC.

As regards this clonotype: Since no conserved phenylalanine or tryptophan closes the CDR3, a read error is the likely cause. The chain couples TRBV6-1 to TRBJ2-5; TRBD1 matches 9 bases. CDR1 is MNHNS and CDR2 is SASEGT in the germline V gene. The CDR3 loop spans 15 amino acids. The CDR3 DNA follows: TGTGTCAGCAGTCCCCGGGACAGGGATTGGGAGACCCAGTACTAC. It yields the protein CVSSPRDRDWETQYY.

The V gene is TRBV18, the J gene TRBJ2-7; perhaps D is TRBD1 or TRBD2 (5 bases each). V was clipped by 8 bases and J by 0 bases, with 17 bases between them. Germline CDR1 is KGHSH and CDR2 is LQKENI. The CDR3 loop spans 15 amino acids. In DNA, the CDR3 is TGTGCCAGCACCCGGGAAGGAGACAGCTCCTACGAGCAGTACTTC. Its translation: CASTREGDSSYEQYF.

Worth noting for this clonotype: This CDR3 fails to terminate in the conserved phenylalanine or tryptophan, so it likely reflects a read error. This chain connects TRBV28 to TRBJ2-1, with unresolved D. V lost 3 bases and J 8 bases, leaving 5 bases between the germline ends. This CDR3 has 11 amino acids. CDR1 and CDR2 from the germline V gene are MDHEN and SYDVKM. CDR3 nucleotides: TGTGCCAGCAGTTTGCCCTATGAGCAGTTCCTC. As protein: CASSLPYEQFL.

With respect to this clonotype: In this CDR3 the conserved last residue, phenylalanine or tryptophan, is missing, so a read error is likely. The chain combines TRBV11-2 with TRBJ2-7; tentative D call: TRBD2 (6 bases). CDR1 is SGHAT and CDR2 is FQNNGV in the germline V gene. This CDR3 region has 14 residues. The CDR3 coding sequence is TGTGCCGGCAGCTTGACTAACGGGAGTTACGAGCAGTACTTA. This gives the protein CAGSLTNGSYEQYL.

This clonotype came up many times. The CDR3 loop reads CASGELGTSPNEQFF. The DNA of the CDR3 is TGTGCCAGCGGGGAATTGGGGACTAGCCCTAATGAGCAGTTCTTC. The chain uses TRBV2 and TRBJ2-1, with 9 bases matching TRBD2. The J segment lost 7 bases and the V segment lost 8 bases, leaving 12 bases of the junction unmatched. The germline gives CDR1 SNHLY, CDR2 FYNNEI. The CDR3 sequence is 15 residues long.

This clonotype was counted only a few times. The CDR3 sequence: CASSFAGDRSYEQYF. The CDR3 DNA reads as TGTGCCAGCAGTTTTGCAGGCGACCGATCCTACGAGCAGTACTTC. This chain joins TRBV28 and TRBJ2-7; D unclear. The ends were cut back, 3 bases at V and 1 base at J, with 13 bases in the middle. CDR3 size: 15 residues. Per the germline V gene, CDR1 is MDHEN and CDR2 is SYDVKM.